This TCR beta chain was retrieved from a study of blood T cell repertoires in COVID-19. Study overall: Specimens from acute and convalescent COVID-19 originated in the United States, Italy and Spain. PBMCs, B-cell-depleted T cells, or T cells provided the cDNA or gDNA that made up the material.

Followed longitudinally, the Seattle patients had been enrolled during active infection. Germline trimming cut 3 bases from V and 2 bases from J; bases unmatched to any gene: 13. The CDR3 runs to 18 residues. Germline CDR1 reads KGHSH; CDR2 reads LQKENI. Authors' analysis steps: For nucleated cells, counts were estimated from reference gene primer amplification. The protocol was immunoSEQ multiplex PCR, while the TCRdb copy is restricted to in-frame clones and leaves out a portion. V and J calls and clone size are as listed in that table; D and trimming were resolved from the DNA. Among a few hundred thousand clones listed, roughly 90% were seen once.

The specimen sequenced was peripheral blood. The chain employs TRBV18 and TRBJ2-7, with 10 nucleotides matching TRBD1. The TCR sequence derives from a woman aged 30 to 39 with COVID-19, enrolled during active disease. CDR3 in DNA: TGTGCCAGCTCACCGCGGACAGGGGGTTCCCTGACCCCCTACGAGCAGTACTTC. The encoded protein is CASSPRTGGSLTPYEQYF. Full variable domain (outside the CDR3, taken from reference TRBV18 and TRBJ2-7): NAGVMQNPRHLVRRRGQEARLRCSPMKGHSHVYWYRQLPEEGLKFMVYLQKENIIDESGMPKERFSAEFPKEGPSILRIQQVVRGDSAAYFCASSPRTGGSLTPYEQYFGPGTRLTVT.